These T cell receptor beta chains were read from a single sample in a study of read filtering for tumor transcriptome and immune sequencing. MiXCR, applied by TCRdb to the reads, yields one record per CDR3 protein. The sample records more than 100,000 distinct CDR3 sequences, over 10% being singletons. The sample comprised a population of CD138-negative cells sorted from bone marrow. All receptors derive from a donor aged 40 or over with multiple myeloma. The CDR3 runs from the conserved cysteine through the conserved F or W. D genes are given only for firm matches. Not all rows give a size; the values are once, few, many and, for expanded clones, a class.

>TRBV28|many|-|TRBJ1-1
-
CASSWGPGAEVFF
>TRBV5-1|many|-|TRBJ2-1
TGCGCCAGCAGCTTGGTACTTGGGACTTACAATGAGCAGTTCTTC
CASSLVLGTYNEQFF
>TRBV20-1|many|-|TRBJ2-3
TGCAGTGCTAGGATCTCGGCAGATACGCAGTATTTT
CSARISADTQYF
>TRBV5-1|-|TRBD1|TRBJ2-2
TGCGCCAGCAGCTCCCAACCGGGACAGGGGAACACCGGGGAGCTGTTTTTT
CASSSQPGQGNTGELFF
>TRBV10-1|few|TRBD2|TRBJ2-5
TGCGCCAGCAGTGAAGCGGGGGGTCTGCAAGAGACCCAGTACTTC
CASSEAGGLQETQYF
>TRBV5-1|many|-|TRBJ2-7
TGCGCCAGCAGCGAAACTAGTGCCTACGAGCAGTACTTC
CASSETSAYEQYF
>TRBV5-1|many|-|TRBJ2-7
TGCGCCAGCAGCTTGGAGGGGAACGAGCAGTACTTC
CASSLEGNEQYF
>TRBV2|many|-|TRBJ1-2
TGTGCCAGCAGTGGACAGAGATATGGCTACACCTTC
CASSGQRYGYTF
>TRBV3-1|few|-|TRBJ2-1
TGTGCCAGCAGCCAAGGGGGGGGCGGTAACAATGAGCAGTTCTTC
CASSQGGGGNNEQFF
>TRBV6-5|many|-|TRBJ1-2
TGTGCCAGCAGGATCGACAACTATGGCTACACCTTC
CASRIDNYGYTF
>TRBV7-9|few|-|TRBJ2-1
TGTGCCAGCAGCCGACATAATCCTAGCTCCTCCAATGAGCTGTTCTTC
CASSRHNPSSSNELFF
>TRBV20-1|many|TRBD2|TRBJ2-5
TGCAGTGCTATGGTCTTGCGGGAGTGGATAGAGACCCAGTACTTC
CSAMVLREWIETQYF
>TRBV29-1|many|TRBD1|TRBJ1-5
TGCAGCGTTTCCGTGGGACAGGGGAAAGGCAATCAGCCCCAGCATTTT
CSVSVGQGKGNQPQHF
>TRBV10-2|many|-|TRBJ1-6
TGCGCCAGCCAGTTGGAACTCGGCGATTCACCCCTCCACTTT
CASQLELGDSPLHF
>TRBV28|many|TRBD1|TRBJ2-1
TGTGCCAGCAGGGGACAGGACTACTACAATGAGCAGTTCTTC
CASRGQDYYNEQFF
>TRBV18|many|-|TRBJ2-2
TGTGCCAGCTCGCCGGGACGGACGAACACCGGGGAGCTGTTTTTT
CASSPGRTNTGELFF
>TRBV4-2|many|TRBD2|TRBJ2-5
TGTGCCAGCAGCCAAGATTTAGGGACTAGCGGGACTCCAGAGACCCAGTACTTC
CASSQDLGTSGTPETQYF
>TRBV20-1|many|-|TRBJ1-1
TGCAGTGCCAGTAGTGGGGCGATCGATGAAGCTTTCTTT
CSASSGAIDEAFF
>TRBV7-2|many|-|TRBJ1-5
TGTGCCAGCAGCCCCGATATCGGGAATAGCAATCAGCCCCAGCATTTT
CASSPDIGNSNQPQHF
>TRBV29-1|many|-|TRBJ2-1
TGCAGCGTTGAAGGGATCTACAATGAGCAGTTCTTC
CSVEGIYNEQFF
>TRBV20-1|many|TRBD1|TRBJ1-1
TGCAGTGCCTTATCCGACAGGGAAGAGACGAACACTGAAGCTTTCTTT
CSALSDREETNTEAFF
>TRBV12-3/TRBV12-4|-|TRBD2|TRBJ2-5
TGTGCCACCCAATCGAGCGGGAGGGGTTCGGAGACCCAGTACTTC
CATQSSGRGSETQYF
>TRBV5-1|-|TRBD1|TRBJ1-3
TGCGCCAGCAGCTCCGGACAGGGATCGCCTGGAAACACCATATATTTT
CASSSGQGSPGNTIYF
>TRBV7-9|few|-|TRBJ2-5
TGTGCCAGCAGCAACAACCAAGAGACCCAGTACTTC
CASSNNQETQYF
>TRBV20-1|many|-|TRBJ2-2
TGCAGTGCCCCTCTGGGCGGGCGCGACACCGGGGAGCTGTTTTTT
CSAPLGGRDTGELFF
>TRBV5-1|many|TRBD2|TRBJ2-1
TGCGCCAAGACTAGCGGGAGTGGCGAGCAGTTCTTC
CAKTSGSGEQFF
>TRBV12-3/TRBV12-4|many|TRBD2|TRBJ2-1
TGTGCCAGCAGTCGACTAGCGGGGGTGTACAATGAGCAGTTCTTC
CASSRLAGVYNEQFF
>TRBV6-5|many|-|TRBJ1-5
TGTGCCAGCAGAGGAGGGGGGAACAATCAGCCCCAGCATTTT
CASRGGGNNQPQHF
>TRBV3-1|few|-|TRBJ2-7
TGTGCCAGCAGTCGACCAGAGACTCGCTACGAGCAGTACTTC
CASSRPETRYEQYF
>TRBV7-2|many|-|TRBJ2-2
TGTGCCAGCAGCTTCTCCTTACAGGGCGGGGAGCTGTTTTTT
CASSFSLQGGELFF
>TRBV11-2|-|TRBD1|TRBJ2-3
TGTGCCAGCAGCTCCGGGACAGGGGTCACAGATACGCAGTATTTT
CASSSGTGVTDTQYF
>TRBV3-1|few|-|TRBJ1-5
TGTGCCAGCAGCCGACGACTAGCCGGCGATACGCAGCATTTT
CASSRRLAGDTQHF